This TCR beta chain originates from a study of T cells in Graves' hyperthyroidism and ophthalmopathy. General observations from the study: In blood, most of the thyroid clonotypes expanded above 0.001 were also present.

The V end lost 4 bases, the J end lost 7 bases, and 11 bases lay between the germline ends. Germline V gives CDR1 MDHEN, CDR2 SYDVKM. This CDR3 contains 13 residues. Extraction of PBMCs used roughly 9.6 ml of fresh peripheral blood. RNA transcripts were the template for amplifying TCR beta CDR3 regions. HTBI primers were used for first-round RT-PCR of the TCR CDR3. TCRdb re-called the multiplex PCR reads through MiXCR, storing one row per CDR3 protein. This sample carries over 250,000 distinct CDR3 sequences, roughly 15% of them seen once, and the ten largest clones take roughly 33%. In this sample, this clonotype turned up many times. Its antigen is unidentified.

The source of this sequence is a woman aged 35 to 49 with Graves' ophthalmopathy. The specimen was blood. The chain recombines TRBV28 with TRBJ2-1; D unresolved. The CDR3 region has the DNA TGTGCCAGCAGTTCCGGGCCCCGGAATGAGCAGTTCTTC. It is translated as CASSSGPRNEQFF.